One sample yielded the 16 T cell receptor beta chains listed below, sequenced in a study of cytomegalovirus exposure and HLA in healthy donors. PCR amplification relied on 60 Vbeta primers (plus 13 Jbeta primers). Some clones are missing from TCRdb's copy, which holds only in-frame ones; the method was immunoSEQ multiplex PCR. In the table there are some 110,000 clones, under 70% of which are singletons. The sample consisted of PBMCs. These receptors were collected from a young man in good health and CMV-seronegative.

The rearrangement links TRBV18 to TRBJ2-5; 7 nucleotides agree with TRBD1. Germline V lookup: CDR1 KGHSH, CDR2 LQKENI. The CDR3 totals 15 residues. V lost 2 bases to trimming and J lost 2 bases; unmatched junction nucleotides: 5. Written as DNA, the CDR3 is TGTGCCAGCTCACCAGGAGAGGGACAGCAAGAGACCCAGTACTTC. It translates to CASSPGEGQQETQYF.

The rearrangement links TRBV13 to TRBJ2-1; 11 nucleotides align to TRBD1. The V gene's germline CDR1 is PRHDT and CDR2 FYEKMQ (reference sequence). This CDR3 is 15 amino acids long. Trimming cost V 5 bases and J 7 bases; bases outside gene matches: 7. CDR3 protein: CASSGRDRGSNEQFF. CDR3 DNA sequence: TGTGCCAGCAGCGGCCGGGACAGGGGGTCGAATGAGCAGTTCTTC. Full variable domain (remainder filled in from reference TRBV13 and TRBJ2-1): AAGVIQSPRHLIKEKRETATLKCYPIPRHDTVYWYQQGPGQDPQFLISFYEKMQSDKGSIPDRFSAQQFSDYHSELNMSSLELGDSALYFCASSGRDRGSNEQFFGPGTRLTVL.

As regards this clone: The CDR3 end shows no conserved phenylalanine or tryptophan, and so a read error is likely. J is TRBJ1-5 and V is TRBV28, with D maybe TRBD1 (6 bases). CDR1 and CDR2 (germline): MDHEN, SYDVKM. This CDR3 spans 16 amino acids. The V end lost 6 bases, the J end lost 5 bases, and 20 bases lay between the germline ends. CDR3 bases: TGTGCCAGCAGCGTAGGGGGGAGGGGGGGGGATCAGCCCCAGCATCTT. Its protein is CASSVGGRGGDQPQHL.

This clone was seen more than once but under ten times. The J gene is TRBJ2-3, the V gene TRBV27; D perhaps matches TRBD2 (5 bases). V lost 6 bases, J lost 9 bases, and 19 bases lay in between. This CDR3 comprises 14 residues. The germline V gene encodes CDR1 MNHEY and CDR2 SMNVEV (reference sequence). The CDR3 sequence is CASSPGSLRWTQYF. The DNA of the CDR3 is TGTGCCAGCAGCCCGGGAAGTTTGAGGTGGACGCAGTATTTT.

V and J are TRBV13 and TRBJ1-1, with 8 nucleotides matching TRBD1. In germline, CDR1 is PRHDT, CDR2 FYEKMQ (reference sequence). With V trimmed by 2 bases and J by 1 base, 6 bases remained unmatched. This CDR3 is built from 16 residues. The CDR3 here is CASSLFLTGANTEAFF. Here the CDR3 DNA reads TGTGCCAGCAGCTTATTCCTGACAGGGGCGAACACTGAAGCTTTCTTT.

This clone was counted a few times. CDR3 residues: CASSGAGGYTEAFF. CDR3 DNA sequence: TGCGCCAGCAGCGGCGCAGGGGGCTACACTGAAGCTTTCTTT. The chain couples TRBV5-1 to TRBJ1-1; 8 bases align to TRBD1. The CDR3 spans 14 residues. Germline trimming cut 4 bases from V and 3 bases from J; bases unmatched to any gene: 5. Looked up from germline, CDR1 is SGHRS and CDR2 is YFSETQ. The whole variable domain, filled in from reference TRBV5-1 and TRBJ1-1, reads KAGVTQTPRYLIKTRGQQVTLSCSPISGHRSVSWYQQTPGQGLQFLFEYFSETQRNKGNFPGRFSGRQFSNSRSEMNVSTLELGDSALYLCASSGAGGYTEAFFGQGTRLTVV.

The chain is built from TRBV27 and TRBJ2-7, with 10 bases that match TRBD2. Germline V lookup: CDR1 MNHEY, CDR2 SMNVEV (reference sequence). J lost 5 bases, V lost 5 bases, and 3 bases had no gene match. This CDR3 contains 13 residues. This CDR3 reads CASSLAGVDEQYF. The DNA for the CDR3 is TGTGCCAGCAGTCTAGCGGGAGTTGACGAGCAGTACTTC.

This clone was observed a few times. The chain couples TRBV6-5 to TRBJ2-7, with 7 positions matching TRBD1. The CDR3 loop spans 12 amino acids. Germline V gene data show CDR1 as MNHEY and CDR2 as SVGAGI. V lost 6 bases, J lost 6 bases, and 5 bases stayed unmatched. CDR3 amino acids: CASSQTGTEQYF. CDR3 in DNA: TGTGCCAGCAGCCAGACAGGGACCGAGCAGTACTTC.

The V and J genes are TRBV28 and TRBJ1-6; TRBD1 matches at 9 bases. The CDR3 is made up of 14 amino acids. CDR1 MDHEN and CDR2 SYDVKM come from the germline V gene. Losses at the gene ends were 5 bases for V and 10 bases for J; bases not matched to a gene: 6. CDR3 in amino acids: CASSTQGAASPLHF. CDR3 DNA sequence: TGTGCCAGCAGTACACAGGGGGCTGCCTCACCCCTCCACTTT. The complete variable domain, with remaining parts taken from reference TRBV28 and TRBJ1-6, reads DVKVTQSSRYLVKRTGEKVFLECVQDMDHENMFWYRQDPGLGLRLIYFSYDVKMKEKGDIPEGYSVSREKKERFSLILESASTNQTSMYLCASSTQGAASPLHFGNGTRLTVT.

This clone occurred once. The genes are TRBV7-9 and TRBJ2-2, with a possible D match to TRBD2 (5 bases). Germline V CDR1 and CDR2: SEHNR, FQNEAQ (reference sequence). Trimming removed 8 bases from V and 0 bases from J, with 16 bases in between. This CDR3 has 16 residues. The CDR3 is CASFSNRRTNTGELFF. CDR3 coding DNA: TGTGCCAGCTTCTCTAATAGGAGGACGAACACCGGGGAGCTGTTTTTT.

This chain links TRBV27 with TRBJ2-1; 9 bases match TRBD1. The germline CDR1 and CDR2 sequences are MNHEY and SMNVEV (reference sequence). This CDR3 has 15 residues. J lost 4 bases, V lost 4 bases, and 5 bases had no gene match. The chain's CDR3 is CASSSPGQGYNEQFF. The CDR3 DNA reads TGTGCCAGCAGTTCCCCCGGACAGGGGTACAATGAGCAGTTCTTC.

This clone occurred a few times. The chain carries TRBV15 and TRBJ1-5; D is unresolved. Germline assignment: CDR1 LNHNV and CDR2 YYDKDF (reference sequence). V lost 6 bases and J 6 bases, leaving 15 bases between the germline ends. The CDR3 has 14 residues. The CDR3 nucleotides read TGTGCCACCAGGGGCGATTTGGTCGGTCAGCCCCAGCATTTT. It codes for CATRGDLVGQPQHF.

The table lists this clone with a few counts. V usage is TRBV2 and J usage is TRBJ2-2, with D unresolved. Trimming removed 8 bases from V and 6 bases from J, with 10 bases in between. Germline V gives CDR1 SNHLY, CDR2 FYNNEI. There are 12 residues in the CDR3. The CDR3 spells CASEYRAGELFF. The DNA of the CDR3 is TGTGCCAGCGAATACCGGGCCGGGGAGCTGTTTTTT.

CDR3 DNA: TGTGCCAGCAGCTTAGTAGTAGCGGGGGGTGCCGGGGAGCTGTTTTTT. This codes for CASSLVVAGGAGELFF. The rearrangement links TRBV7-8 to TRBJ2-2, with 10 bases lining up with TRBD2. Germline V gene sequence: CDR1 SGHVS, CDR2 FQNEAQ. The CDR3 is 16 amino acids. Trimming cost V 1 base and J 6 bases; bases outside gene matches: 5.

This clone occurred once. The chain has TRBV7-9 and TRBJ2-1; 7 nucleotides match TRBD2. The CDR3 runs 11 residues. Germline CDR1 and CDR2: SEHNR and FQNEAQ (reference sequence). After removal of 7 bases from V and 8 bases from J, the junction contained 2 bases not matched to a gene. The CDR3 here is CASTRGDEQFF. The CDR3 DNA follows: TGTGCCAGCACTCGGGGGGATGAGCAGTTCTTC.

This clone was counted a single time. CDR3 amino acids: CASSRAGAYEQYF. CDR3 bases: TGTGCCAGCAGTCGAGCGGGAGCCTACGAGCAGTACTTC. The rearrangement links TRBV6-5 to TRBJ2-7, with 8 positions matching TRBD2. The CDR3 length is 13 residues. CDR1 MNHEY and CDR2 SVGAGI come from the germline V gene. Losses at the gene ends were 5 bases for V and 2 bases for J; bases not matched to a gene: 2.